This T cell receptor beta chain emerged from a study of PD-1 blockade in classical Hodgkin lymphoma. In germline, CDR1 is SGHTA, CDR2 FQGTGA. The CDR3 totals 14 residues. V lost 5 bases and J lost 7, with 14 bases in between. Brentuximab vedotin exposure varied, and every patient relapsed after autologous stem cell transplantation. This table comes from immunoSEQ multiplex PCR, and its TCRdb copy is limited to in-frame clones, with some not included. The table lists about 11,000 clones, about 80% of them singletons, with approximately 35% in the top ten. This clone came up a few times. The sequenced sample was peripheral blood mononuclear cells (PBMCs), obtained before the second cycle of nivolumab. The source of this sequence is a human donor with classical Hodgkin lymphoma. The J gene is TRBJ2-2, the V gene TRBV7-3; D remains ambiguous. The CDR3 nucleotides read TGTGCCAGCAGCCCGAACGGTGTGAGCGGGGAGCTGTTTTTT. Amino acid sequence: CASSPNGVSGELFF.